These T cell receptor beta chains were read from a single sample in a study of blood T cells in healthy people across ages. TCRdb called the 5' RACE reads again in MiXCR, with one record for every CDR3 protein. The table has just under 550,000 distinct CDR3 sequences, 24% seen once. These sequences were also reported in another study, on T cells of mothers and their children.

The material sequenced was blood. These receptors came from a boy between 10 and 17 years old in good health. Each CDR3 is given with its conserved first and last residue. D genes are given only for firm matches. Clone size, where shown, is once, few, many, or a class for clones that have expanded.

D gene	V gene	clone size	J gene	CDR3 protein	CDR3 DNA
NA	TRBV30	few	TRBJ2-5	CAWSEPLETQYF	TGTGCCTGGAGTGAACCATTAGAGACCCAGTACTTC
NA	TRBV7-9	few	TRBJ1-3	CASTPLGPFSGNTIYF	TGTGCCAGCACACCCTTAGGGCCCTTCTCTGGAAACACCATATATTTT
TRBD2	TRBV7-2	NA	TRBJ2-7	CASSKPDTSGSYEQYF	TGTGCCAGCAGCAAACCAGATACTAGCGGCTCCTACGAGCAGTACTTC
NA	TRBV9	few	TRBJ1-1	CASSVQGGNTEAFF	TGTGCCAGCAGCGTACAGGGTGGGAACACTGAAGCTTTCTTT
NA	TRBV6-2/TRBV6-3	NA	TRBJ2-1	CASSYPTGTSSYNEQFF	TGTGCCAGCAGTTACCCTACAGGGACAAGCTCCTACAATGAGCAGTTCTTC
NA	TRBV10-3	few	TRBJ2-7	CAISDSGNSCEQYF	TGTGCCATCAGTGATAGTGGTAACTCCTGCGAGCAGTACTTC
NA	TRBV14	many	TRBJ2-5	CASSLAVQETQYF	TGCGCCAGCAGCTTAGCGGTCCAAGAGACCCAGTACTTC
NA	TRBV7-9	NA	TRBJ2-5	CASSEGLRETQYF	TGTGCCAGCAGCGAAGGACTGCGAGAGACCCAGTACTTC
TRBD1	TRBV18	NA	TRBJ2-5	CASSPLATGGQETQYF	TGTGCCAGCTCACCACTCGCGACAGGGGGCCAAGAGACCCAGTACTTC
TRBD2	TRBV19	few	TRBJ2-7	CASSIGGDYYEQYF	TGTGCCAGTAGTATAGGCGGGGACTACTACGAGCAGTACTTC
TRBD1	TRBV4-3	few	TRBJ1-2	CASSQDSQGAEDYGYTF	TGCGCCAGCAGCCAAGATTCTCAGGGGGCGGAGGACTATGGCTACACCTTC
NA	TRBV19	NA	TRBJ2-2	CASSMWQGGTGELFF	TGTGCCAGTAGTATGTGGCAGGGGGGCACCGGGGAGCTGTTTTTT
NA	TRBV4-3	few	TRBJ2-2	CASSQDGWAFNTGELFF	TGCGCCAGCAGCCAAGATGGGTGGGCATTTAACACCGGGGAGCTGTTTTTT
TRBD1	TRBV29-1	NA	TRBJ2-2	CSVGDRAYGNTGELFF	TGCAGCGTTGGTGACAGGGCGTATGGAAACACCGGGGAGCTGTTTTTT
TRBD1	TRBV29-1	NA	TRBJ2-5	CSVGTGGGTQYF	TGCAGCGTTGGGACAGGGGGAGGGACCCAGTACTTC
NA	TRBV7-3	few	TRBJ2-5	CASSTGREETQYF	TGTGCCAGCAGCACGGGCAGGGAAGAGACCCAGTACTTC
TRBD1	TRBV15	NA	TRBJ1-2	CATSTEGQFYGYTF	TGTGCCACCAGCACAGAGGGACAGTTCTATGGCTACACCTTC
NA	TRBV7-6	few	TRBJ1-1	CASSLNGYTEAFF	TGTGCCAGCAGCTTAAACGGCTACACTGAAGCTTTCTTT
NA	TRBV6-2/TRBV6-3	NA	TRBJ2-6	CASSQDSSGASVLTF	TGTGCCAGCAGCCAAGACAGCTCTGGGGCCAGCGTCCTGACTTTC
NA	TRBV29-1	NA	TRBJ1-4	CSVDRGNEKLFF	TGCAGCGTTGATCGGGGAAATGAAAAACTGTTTTTT